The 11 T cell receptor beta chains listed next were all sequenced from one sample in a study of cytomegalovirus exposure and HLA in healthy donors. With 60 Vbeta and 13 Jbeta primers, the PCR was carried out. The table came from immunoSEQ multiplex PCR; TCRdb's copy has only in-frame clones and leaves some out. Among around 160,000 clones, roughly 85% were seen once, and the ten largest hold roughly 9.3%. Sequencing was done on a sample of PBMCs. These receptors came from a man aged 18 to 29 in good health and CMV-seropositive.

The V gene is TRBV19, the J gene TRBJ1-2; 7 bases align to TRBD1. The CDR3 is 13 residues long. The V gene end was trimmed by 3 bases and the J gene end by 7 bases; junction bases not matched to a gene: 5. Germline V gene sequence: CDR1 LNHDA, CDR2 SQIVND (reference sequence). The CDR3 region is CASSIRDSSGYTF. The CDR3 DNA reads TGTGCCAGTAGTATTCGGGACAGCTCTGGCTACACCTTC.

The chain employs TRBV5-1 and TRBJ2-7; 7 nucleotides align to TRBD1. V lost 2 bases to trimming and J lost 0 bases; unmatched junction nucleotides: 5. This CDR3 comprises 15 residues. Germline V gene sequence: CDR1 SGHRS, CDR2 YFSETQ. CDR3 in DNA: TGCGCCAGCAGCTTTGTGGACAGGAGCTCCTACGAGCAGTACTTC. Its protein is CASSFVDRSSYEQYF.

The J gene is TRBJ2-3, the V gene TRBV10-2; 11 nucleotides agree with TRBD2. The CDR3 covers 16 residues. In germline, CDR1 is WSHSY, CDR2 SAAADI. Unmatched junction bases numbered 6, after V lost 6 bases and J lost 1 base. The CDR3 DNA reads TGCGCCAGCAGGCACATTAGCGGGGGGGGCACAGATACGCAGTATTTT. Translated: CASRHISGGGTDTQYF.

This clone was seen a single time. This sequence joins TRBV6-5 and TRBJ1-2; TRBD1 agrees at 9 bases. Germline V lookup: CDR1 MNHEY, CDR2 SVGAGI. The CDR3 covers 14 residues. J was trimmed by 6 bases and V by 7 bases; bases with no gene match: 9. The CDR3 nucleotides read TGTGCCAGCACCGGGGACAGGGCGAGGCATGGCTACACCTTC. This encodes CASTGDRARHGYTF.

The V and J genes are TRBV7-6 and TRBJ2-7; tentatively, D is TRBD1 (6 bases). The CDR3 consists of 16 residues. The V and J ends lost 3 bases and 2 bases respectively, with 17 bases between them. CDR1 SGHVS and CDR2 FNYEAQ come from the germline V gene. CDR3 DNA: TGTGCCAGCAGCTTCCAACAGGGAGATGGCACCTACGAGCAGTACTTC. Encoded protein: CASSFQQGDGTYEQYF.

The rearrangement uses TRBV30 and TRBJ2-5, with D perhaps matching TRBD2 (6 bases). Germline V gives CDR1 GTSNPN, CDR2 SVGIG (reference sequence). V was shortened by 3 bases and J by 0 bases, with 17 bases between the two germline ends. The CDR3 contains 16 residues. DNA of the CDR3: TGTGCCTGGAGGCGGCTGCGTCCGGGGGACCAAGAGACCCAGTACTTC. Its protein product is CAWRRLRPGDQETQYF.

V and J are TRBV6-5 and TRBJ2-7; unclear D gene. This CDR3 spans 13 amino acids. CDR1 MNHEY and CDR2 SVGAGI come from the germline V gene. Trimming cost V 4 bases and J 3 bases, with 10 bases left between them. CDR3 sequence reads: CASSSSLYYEQYF. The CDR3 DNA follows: TGTGCCAGCAGTTCGTCTCTCTACTACGAGCAGTACTTC.

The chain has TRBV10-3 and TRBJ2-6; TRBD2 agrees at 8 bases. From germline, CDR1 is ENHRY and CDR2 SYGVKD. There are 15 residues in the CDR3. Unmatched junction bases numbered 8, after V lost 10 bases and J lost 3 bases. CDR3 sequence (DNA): TGTGCCACCCTGCAGCGGGGGCTTGGGGCCAACGTCCTGACTTTC. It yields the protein CATLQRGLGANVLTF.

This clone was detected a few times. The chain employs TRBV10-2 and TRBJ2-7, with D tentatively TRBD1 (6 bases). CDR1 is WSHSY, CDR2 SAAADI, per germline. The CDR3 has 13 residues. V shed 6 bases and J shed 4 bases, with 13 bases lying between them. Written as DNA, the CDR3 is TGCGCCAGCAGCCTGAACCAGGGGTACGAGCAGTACTTC. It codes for CASSLNQGYEQYF.

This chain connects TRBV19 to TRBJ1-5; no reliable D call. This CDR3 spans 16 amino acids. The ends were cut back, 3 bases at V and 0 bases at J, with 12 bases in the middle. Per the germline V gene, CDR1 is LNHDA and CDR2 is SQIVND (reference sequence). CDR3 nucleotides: TGTGCCAGTAGTATCGTCGTAACGGGTAGCAATCAGCCCCAGCATTTT. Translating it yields CASSIVVTGSNQPQHF.

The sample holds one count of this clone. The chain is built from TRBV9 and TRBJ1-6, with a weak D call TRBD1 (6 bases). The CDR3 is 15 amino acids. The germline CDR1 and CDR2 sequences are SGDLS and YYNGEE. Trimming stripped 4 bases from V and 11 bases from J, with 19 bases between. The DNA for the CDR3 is TGTGCCAGCAGCCCTAAATGGGGGGGCCAGACACCCCTCCACTTT. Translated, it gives CASSPKWGGQTPLHF.